This T cell receptor (beta chain) comes out of a study of T cells in tuberculosis. Data came from immunoSEQ multiplex PCR; TCRdb stores just in-frame clones and leaves some out. Of 30,000 to 35,000 clones in the sample, around 95% are singletons; the top ten hold 2% to 2.5%. The V gene's germline CDR1 is MNHNS and CDR2 SASEGT. CDR3 length equals 15 residues. V gave up 6 bases and J gave up 2 bases, with 17 bases separating them. Specimen: PBMCs. This clonotype originated in a donor between 10 and 35 years old with latent tuberculosis or without tuberculosis infection. This chain uses TRBV6-1 with TRBJ2-7, with D possibly TRBD2 on 6 matching bases. The CDR3 DNA sequence: TGTGCCAGCAGCCTAGCCCCGGGACTGGCCTACGAGCAGTACTTC. Its protein product is CASSLAPGLAYEQYF.